What follows are 28 T cell receptor beta chains derived from one specimen sequenced in a study of blood T cell repertoires in COVID-19. Some clones are missing from TCRdb's copy, which holds only in-frame ones; the method was immunoSEQ multiplex PCR. Here the sample spans 400,000 to 450,000 clones, approximately 90% being singletons. Material: peripheral blood. The receptors originated from a woman in her forties or fifties with COVID-19, enrolled during active disease.

This CDR3 reads CASQARGESGANVLTF. The CDR3 bases are TGTGCCAGCCAGGCGCGGGGGGAGTCTGGGGCCAACGTCCTGACTTTC. The chain couples TRBV2 to TRBJ2-6, with 8 nucleotides matching TRBD2. CDR1 and CDR2 (germline): SNHLY, FYNNEI. V gave up 8 bases and J gave up 1 base; unmatched junction bases: 7. The CDR3 has 16 residues.

This clone was seen just once. The rearrangement links TRBV19 to TRBJ1-2; 8 nucleotides line up with TRBD1. The length of the CDR3 is 15 residues. Per the germline V gene, CDR1 is LNHDA and CDR2 is SQIVND (reference sequence). V lost 8 bases to trimming and J lost 0 bases; unmatched junction nucleotides: 8. The DNA of the CDR3 is TGTGCCAGTTATGATAGGGACAGGCCTAACTATGGCTACACCTTC. Its protein product is CASYDRDRPNYGYTF.

The J gene is TRBJ1-3, the V gene TRBV2, with D possibly TRBD1 on 6 matching bases. Between the trimmed V and J ends, which lost 6 bases and 2 bases, there was a span of 11 bases. The CDR3 contains 14 residues. The germline V gene encodes CDR1 SNHLY and CDR2 FYNNEI. The CDR3 region is CASRKTGTGNTIYF. The CDR3, as DNA: TGTGCCAGCAGGAAGACAGGAACTGGAAACACCATATATTTT.

J is TRBJ1-6 and V is TRBV12-5, with a tentative D call TRBD1 (5 bases). Germline values: CDR1 LGHNT, CDR2 FRNRAP. The CDR3 extends over 13 amino acids. Between the trimmed V and J ends, which lost 3 bases and 9 bases, there was a span of 9 bases. Written as DNA, the CDR3 is TGTGCTAGTGGTTTTGGGGGAGGTTCACCCCTCCACTTT. It specifies CASGFGGGSPLHF.

The V and J genes are TRBV9 and TRBJ2-6; 8 nucleotides line up with TRBD1. This CDR3 is built from 18 residues. Trimming removed 4 bases from V and 1 base from J; junction bases left unmatched: 10. The V gene's germline CDR1 is SGDLS and CDR2 YYNGEE. CDR3 sequence (DNA): TGTGCCAGCAGCTCCCGGACAGGGTTAAAGTCTGGGGCCAACGTCCTGACTTTC. Translating gives CASSSRTGLKSGANVLTF.

The chain joins TRBV5-5 to TRBJ2-2; 11 bases map to TRBD2. CDR1 SGHKS and CDR2 YYEKEE come from the germline V gene (reference sequence). The CDR3 has 18 residues. V shed 0 bases and J 0 bases; nucleotides not matched to a gene: 4. CDR3 DNA: TGTGCCAGCAGCTTGGGGCTAGCGGGGGGCCCGAACACCGGGGAGCTGTTTTTT. It yields the protein CASSLGLAGGPNTGELFF.

This clone was observed a few times. This chain joins TRBV5-1 and TRBJ2-7, with 7 nucleotides matching TRBD2. Germline V gene data show CDR1 as SGHRS and CDR2 as YFSETQ. This CDR3 region has 15 residues. The ends lost 0 bases at V and 5 bases at J; junction bases unmatched: 8. The CDR3 loop reads CASSLGAREGHEQYF. As DNA, the CDR3 is TGCGCCAGCAGCTTGGGGGCGAGGGAGGGCCACGAGCAGTACTTC.

J is TRBJ2-5 and V is TRBV27; 7 bases fit TRBD1. Germline V CDR1 and CDR2: MNHEY, SMNVEV (reference sequence). This CDR3 has 13 amino acids. V shed 6 bases, J shed 3 bases, and the junction held 4 bases outside the gene matches. The CDR3 reads CASSAGTEETQYF. The CDR3, as DNA: TGTGCCAGCAGCGCCGGGACAGAAGAGACCCAGTACTTC.

V usage is TRBV3-1 (or the pseudogene TRBV3-2) and J usage is TRBJ2-3; 10 bases are shared with TRBD2. The CDR3 has 19 residues. The junction had 12 bases not matched to a gene; V was cut back by 3 bases and J by 0 bases. Germline CDR1 reads LGHDT; CDR2 reads YNNKEL (reference sequence). The CDR3 sequence: CASSQPSGGRSSSTDTQYF. The DNA of the CDR3 is TGTGCCAGCAGCCAGCCTAGCGGGGGCCGAAGCTCTAGCACAGATACGCAGTATTTT.

This clone has just one count. The genes are TRBV29-1 and TRBJ2-3, with 7 bases aligning to TRBD2. The ends lost 2 bases at V and 2 bases at J; junction bases unmatched: 10. CDR1 is SQVTM, CDR2 ANQGSEA, per germline. The CDR3 spans 16 residues. This chain's CDR3 is CSVERSGDPLTDTQYF. CDR3 coding DNA: TGCAGCGTTGAAAGGAGCGGGGATCCTCTCACAGATACGCAGTATTTT.

This sequence joins TRBV30 and TRBJ2-2; D might be TRBD2 (7 bases). CDR1 and CDR2 from the germline V gene are GTSNPN and SVGIG (reference sequence). This CDR3 contains 17 residues. V was cut by 2 bases and J by 3 bases, with 19 bases left in between. In DNA form, the CDR3 reads TGTGCCTGGAGTCCTTTGTTGGGGGGGCGACACACCGGGGAGCTGTTTTTT. Translation gives CAWSPLLGGRHTGELFF. Filled out from reference TRBV30 and TRBJ2-2, the complete variable domain reads SQTIHQWPATLVQPVGSPLSLECTVEGTSNPNLYWYRQAAGRGLQLLFYSVGIGQISSEVPQNLSASRPQDRQFILSSKKLLLSDSGFYLCAWSPLLGGRHTGELFFGEGSRLTVL.

The J gene is TRBJ1-1, the V gene TRBV29-1; maybe TRBD1 (6 bases). The germline CDR1 and CDR2 sequences are SQVTM and ANQGSEA. The CDR3 totals 11 residues. V gave up 8 bases and J gave up 4 bases, with 11 bases separating them. CDR3 coding DNA: TGCAGCACCAGACAGGCCACTGAAGCTTTCTTT. Amino acids: CSTRQATEAFF.

This clone turned up a few times. This chain links TRBV18 with TRBJ2-2; maybe TRBD1 (6 bases). The CDR3 covers 14 residues. V lost 6 bases to trimming and J lost 6 bases, with 14 bases between them. The germline gives CDR1 KGHSH, CDR2 LQKENI. CDR3 residues: CASSRTTGPGELFF. The CDR3 nucleotides are TGTGCCAGCTCGCGCACAACAGGGCCCGGGGAGCTGTTTTTT.

A remark on this clone: The sample carries other DNA sequences with the same CDR3. V is TRBV5-6 and J is TRBJ2-5, with TRBD1 identical over 9 bases. CDR3 size: 14 residues. V was clipped by 4 bases and J by 5 bases; unmatched bases: 6. Per germline, CDR1 SGHDT and CDR2 YYEEEE. CDR3 sequence (DNA): TGTGCCAGCAGCCTACAGGGGGCTCGTGAGACCCAGTACTTC. Protein product: CASSLQGARETQYF.

This sequence joins TRBV5-1 and TRBJ1-1; D is possibly TRBD1 (6 bases). CDR3 size: 15 residues. Deletions cut 4 bases from V and 3 bases from J, with 16 bases between. Looked up from germline, CDR1 is SGHRS and CDR2 is YFSETQ. The CDR3 coding sequence is TGCGCCAGCAGCCATACCGGACAGTTCGACACTGAAGCTTTCTTT. Its protein product is CASSHTGQFDTEAFF.

This sequence joins TRBV6-5 and TRBJ1-1; perhaps TRBD1 as D (5 bases). Germline V lookup: CDR1 MNHEY, CDR2 SVGAGI. Trimming took 6 bases from V and 1 from J, leaving 15 bases between them. There are 15 residues in the CDR3. The CDR3 loop reads CASRADRDANTEAFF. CDR3 coding DNA: TGTGCCAGCAGGGCAGACAGAGACGCGAACACTGAAGCTTTCTTT.

This clone appeared a few times. The gene calls are TRBV19 and TRBJ1-1; 7 positions agree with TRBD1. The CDR3 has 13 residues. From germline, CDR1 is LNHDA and CDR2 SQIVND (reference sequence). Germline trimming cut 6 bases from V and 5 bases from J; bases unmatched to any gene: 6. CDR3 in amino acids: CASSTSRGTEAFF. CDR3 DNA sequence: TGTGCCAGTAGCACTTCCAGGGGGACTGAAGCTTTCTTT.

The V gene is TRBV7-3, the J gene TRBJ2-3, with no clear D. Germline V gene lookup returns CDR1 SGHTA and CDR2 FQGTGA. The CDR3 loop spans 14 amino acids. Trimming removed 5 bases from V and 4 bases from J, with 13 bases in between. CDR3 protein: CASSQRPSADTQYF. For the CDR3, the DNA is TGTGCCAGCAGCCAGCGACCTTCCGCAGATACGCAGTATTTT.

This clone was counted a single time. The gene calls are TRBV12-3 or TRBV12-4 and TRBJ1-6; D is uncertain. V was clipped by 7 bases and J by 7 bases, with 11 bases between them. There are 13 residues in the CDR3. The CDR3 here is CASTNVRNSPLHF. The CDR3 nucleotides are TGTGCCAGCACGAACGTGAGGAATTCACCCCTCCACTTT.

The gene calls are TRBV5-1 and TRBJ2-7; a possible D gene is TRBD2 (5 bases). Germline assignment: CDR1 SGHRS and CDR2 YFSETQ. V was pared by 1 base and J by 3 bases, with 11 bases between. The CDR3 covers 14 residues. The CDR3: CASSLSTDYYEQYF. CDR3 nucleotide sequence: TGCGCCAGCAGCTTGTCGACCGACTACTACGAGCAGTACTTC. Complete variable domain (other parts from reference TRBV5-1 and TRBJ2-7): KAGVTQTPRYLIKTRGQQVTLSCSPISGHRSVSWYQQTPGQGLQFLFEYFSETQRNKGNFPGRFSGRQFSNSRSEMNVSTLELGDSALYLCASSLSTDYYEQYFGPGTRLTVT.

This chain joins TRBV11-2 and TRBJ1-2, with a possible D match to TRBD1 (5 bases). Trimming took off 1 base at V and 2 bases at J, with 8 bases between the two ends. There are 14 residues in the CDR3. The germline CDR1 and CDR2 sequences are SGHAT and FQNNGV. The CDR3 region has the DNA TGTGCCAGCAGCTTAGCAGGGCAGAACTATGGCTACACCTTC. This encodes CASSLAGQNYGYTF.

V gene TRBV21-1 combines with J gene TRBJ1-4; the table gives TRBD1 as D, unverified against the DNA. TRBV21-1 is a pseudogene segment. The CDR3 is 13 amino acids. CDR3 sequence: CASLEGVSEKLFF. CDR3 sequence (DNA): TGTGCCAGCTTAGAGGGGGTCTCGGAAAAACTGTTTTTT.

The CDR3 DNA sequence: TGCGCCAGCAGCCCTTGGGGGGGCGGTGGGGCCAACGTCCTGACTTTC. Protein: CASSPWGGGGANVLTF. This chain joins TRBV5-1 and TRBJ2-6; the D gene is possibly TRBD2 (7 bases). Germline CDR1 is SGHRS and CDR2 is YFSETQ. V lost 4 bases and J lost 3, with 14 bases in between. The CDR3 extends over 16 amino acids.

The sample holds a few counts of this clone. V gene TRBV5-4 combines with J gene TRBJ2-2; D perhaps matches TRBD1 (5 bases). Trimming shortened V by 4 bases and J by 0 bases, and 10 bases separated the two germline ends. CDR3 length equals 15 residues. From germline, CDR1 is SGHNT and CDR2 YYREEE (reference sequence). CDR3 sequence: CASSQGLANTGELFF. The CDR3 region has the DNA TGTGCCAGCAGCCAGGGCCTTGCGAACACCGGGGAGCTGTTTTTT.

V and J are TRBV6-2 or TRBV6-3 and TRBJ2-3, with D maybe TRBD2 (5 bases). Looked up from germline, CDR1 is MNHEY and CDR2 is SVGEGT. The V gene lost 2 bases and the J gene lost 5 bases, with 8 bases spanning the gap. This CDR3 comprises 13 residues. The CDR3 DNA follows: TGTGCCAGCAGTTACCAGACTAAAGATACGCAGTATTTT. Translation gives CASSYQTKDTQYF.

The chain combines TRBV7-6 with TRBJ1-6; possibly TRBD1 for D (5 bases). Germline CDR1 and CDR2: SGHVS and FNYEAQ. This CDR3 region has 15 residues. The ends were cut back, 0 bases at V and 8 bases at J, with 11 bases in the middle. CDR3 sequence: CASSLAGARDSPLHF. CDR3 DNA sequence: TGTGCCAGCAGCTTAGCTGGGGCACGAGATTCACCCCTCCACTTT. The whole variable domain, filled in from reference TRBV7-6 and TRBJ1-6, reads GAGVSQSPRYKVTKRGQDVALRCDPISGHVSLYWYRQALGQGPEFLTYFNYEAQQDKSGLPNDRFSAERPEGSISTLTIQRTEQRDSAMYRCASSLAGARDSPLHFGNGTRLTVT.

The rearrangement uses TRBV6-5 and TRBJ1-2, with D maybe TRBD1 (6 bases). Per germline, CDR1 MNHEY and CDR2 SVGAGI. The CDR3 is 15 residues long. Between the trimmed V and J ends, which lost 2 bases and 4 bases, there was a span of 14 bases. CDR3 nucleotides: TGTGCCAGCAGTTACCTCCCAGGGGCCCCCTATGGCTACACCTTC. It translates to CASSYLPGAPYGYTF.

V usage is TRBV2 and J usage is TRBJ1-2; D gene uncertain. Germline V gene lookup returns CDR1 SNHLY and CDR2 FYNNEI. The CDR3 totals 13 residues. V gave up 3 bases and J gave up 4 bases, with 9 bases separating them. The CDR3 sequence: CASSDVEIYGYTF. In DNA, the CDR3 is TGTGCCAGCAGTGACGTAGAGATCTATGGCTACACCTTC.